Following are 26 T cell receptor beta chains from one sample sequenced in a study of chemoradiotherapy in HPV16-positive cancers. Clones were read by immunoSEQ multiplex PCR, and TCRdb kept only the in-frame ones, dropping some. The sample consists of around 1,200 clones, 75% to 90% of them appearing once. The sequencing here drew on tumor tissue, taken from a patient who underwent chemoradiotherapy. The receptors come from a human donor with HPV-associated anogenital cancer.

The rearrangement links TRBV7-3 to TRBJ1-1; 12 bases are shared with TRBD1. Per the germline V gene, CDR1 is SGHTA and CDR2 is FQGTGA. Trimming cost V 5 bases and J 3 bases; bases outside gene matches: 7. CDR3 size: 16 residues. The CDR3 region has the DNA TGTGCCAGCAGCCCCTTGGGACAGGGGGCTGACACTGAAGCTTTCTTT. Translating gives CASSPLGQGADTEAFF.

CDR3 DNA: TGTGCCAGCCAGGAGGGGATCTACGAGCAGTACTTC. It specifies CASQEGIYEQYF. The genes are TRBV2 and TRBJ2-7; perhaps TRBD2 as D (6 bases). The germline V gene encodes CDR1 SNHLY and CDR2 FYNNEI. V was trimmed by 8 bases and J by 3 bases, leaving 11 bases between them. The CDR3 loop spans 12 amino acids.

The chain couples TRBV27 to TRBJ2-5; 7 bases agree with TRBD1. The V gene end was trimmed by 6 bases and the J gene end by 2 bases; junction bases not matched to a gene: 9. This CDR3 is built from 15 residues. Germline loops: CDR1 MNHEY, CDR2 SMNVEV (reference sequence). CDR3 DNA sequence: TGTGCCAGCAGAGCTCCGGGACAGAAACAAGAGACCCAGTACTTC. This sequence encodes CASRAPGQKQETQYF.

This sequence joins TRBV6-1 and TRBJ2-1, with 13 positions matching TRBD2. V shed 4 bases, J shed 4 bases, and the junction held 4 bases outside the gene matches. This CDR3 spans 16 amino acids. Germline CDR1 and CDR2: MNHNS and SASEGT. The CDR3 region is CASSGGLAGEYNEQFF. CDR3 in DNA: TGTGCCAGCAGTGGCGGACTAGCGGGAGAGTACAATGAGCAGTTCTTC.

The genes are TRBV15 and TRBJ1-4; 9 nucleotides agree with TRBD1. CDR3 length equals 13 residues. The V segment lost 9 bases and the J segment 5 bases; nucleotides outside the gene matches: 4. CDR1 is LNHNV, CDR2 YYDKDF, per germline (reference sequence). The CDR3 DNA reads TGTGCCACAAGCGGGACAGGGAATGAAAAACTGTTTTTT. As protein: CATSGTGNEKLFF. The whole variable domain, filled in from reference TRBV15 and TRBJ1-4, reads DAMVIQNPRYQVTQFGKPVTLSCSQTLNHNVMYWYQQKSSQAPKLLFHYYDKDFNNEADTPDNFQSRRPNTSFCFLDIRSPGLGDTAMYLCATSGTGNEKLFFGSGTQLSVL.

This chain connects TRBV6-4 to TRBJ2-6, with D hard to call. Per the germline V gene, CDR1 is MRHNA and CDR2 is SNTAGT. V lost 3 bases and J lost 0, with 9 bases in between. The CDR3 is 16 amino acids. CDR3 protein: CASSEMPGSGANVLTF. CDR3 sequence (DNA): TGTGCCAGCAGTGAGATGCCGGGCTCTGGGGCCAACGTCCTGACTTTC.

V gene TRBV7-9 combines with J gene TRBJ2-3, with D unresolved. The CDR3 consists of 14 residues. Trimming left V 8 bases short and J 4 bases short, with 16 bases between. CDR1 and CDR2 from the germline V gene are SEHNR and FQNEAQ (reference sequence). CDR3 coding DNA: TGTGCCAGCGAGAGCGACCGGCTCCCAGATACGCAGTATTTT. Translating it yields CASESDRLPDTQYF. The full variable domain, with the rest looked up from reference TRBV7-9 and TRBJ2-3, is DTGVSQNPRHKITKRGQNVTFRCDPISEHNRLYWYRQTLGQGPEFLTYFQNEAQLEKSRLLSDRFSAERPKGSFSTLEIQRTEQGDSAMYLCASESDRLPDTQYFGPGTRLTVL.

This sequence joins TRBV5-1 and TRBJ1-3; D is ambiguous. Germline V gene data show CDR1 as SGHRS and CDR2 as YFSETQ. Deletions cut 0 bases from V and 8 bases from J, with 9 bases between. CDR3 length equals 13 residues. The CDR3 coding sequence is TGCGCCAGCAGCTTGGATAAGGTTGACACCATATATTTT. Translating it yields CASSLDKVDTIYF.

The chain combines TRBV19 with TRBJ2-4, with D maybe TRBD2 (5 bases). The CDR3 is 15 amino acids. Trimming took 4 bases from V and 0 from J, leaving 10 bases between them. The germline V gene encodes CDR1 LNHDA and CDR2 SQIVND (reference sequence). This CDR3 is CASSNERLAKNIQYF. For the CDR3, the DNA is TGTGCCAGTAGTAACGAGCGGTTAGCCAAAAACATTCAGTACTTC.

The table lists this clone with a few counts. The chain carries TRBV5-5 and TRBJ2-5; D is ambiguous. The CDR3 loop spans 14 amino acids. Trimming cost V 4 bases and J 5 bases, with 15 bases left between them. The V gene's germline CDR1 is SGHKS and CDR2 YYEKEE (reference sequence). In DNA form, the CDR3 reads TGTGCCAGCAGCCCGCCGCCCCTGCGGGAGACCCAGTACTTC. The encoded protein is CASSPPPLRETQYF.

The chain carries TRBV6-5 and TRBJ1-5; D gene unclear. This CDR3 comprises 15 residues. Germline V gene lookup returns CDR1 MNHEY and CDR2 SVGAGI. V lost 6 bases and J 2 bases, leaving 14 bases between the germline ends. The CDR3 loop reads CASSPTRAGNQPQHF. Here the CDR3 DNA reads TGTGCCAGCAGCCCTACCCGGGCGGGCAATCAGCCCCAGCATTTT.

Only one count was recorded for this clone. V gene TRBV28 combines with J gene TRBJ1-1; D is ambiguous. V was shortened by 5 bases and J by 10 bases, with 11 bases between the two germline ends. This CDR3 spans 11 amino acids. Germline assignment: CDR1 MDHEN and CDR2 SYDVKM. As DNA, the CDR3 is TGTGCCAGCAGTCTGGGTCTAGTAGCTTTCTTT. As protein: CASSLGLVAFF.

The chain is built from TRBV16 and TRBJ1-1; the match to TRBD1 covers 7 bases. Germline V gives CDR1 KGHSY, CDR2 FQNENV. V lost 1 base to trimming and J lost 6 bases; unmatched junction nucleotides: 8. The CDR3 contains 15 residues. The CDR3 is CASSQFGDSRAEAFF. Written as DNA, the CDR3 is TGTGCCAGCAGCCAATTCGGGGACAGCCGTGCTGAAGCTTTCTTT.

V gene TRBV7-6 combines with J gene TRBJ2-7; D is unresolved. The CDR3 covers 17 residues. Trimming removed 3 bases from V and 4 bases from J, with 22 bases in between. CDR1 and CDR2 (germline): SGHVS, FNYEAQ. The CDR3 protein is CASSFGGNSDAPYEQYF. The CDR3 DNA is TGTGCCAGCAGCTTCGGCGGAAACAGCGACGCCCCGTACGAGCAGTACTTC.

This clone appeared a single time. V gene TRBV7-8 combines with J gene TRBJ1-3; no reliable D call. The CDR3 is made up of 15 amino acids. The V end lost 6 bases, the J end lost 0 bases, and 12 bases lay between the germline ends. Per the germline V gene, CDR1 is SGHVS and CDR2 is FQNEAQ. CDR3 region: CASRSGLNSGNTIYF. The CDR3 DNA reads as TGTGCCAGCAGATCCGGACTGAACTCTGGAAACACCATATATTTT.

There are a few counts of this clone. V and J are TRBV7-9 and TRBJ1-4; 8 bases are a match to TRBD1. CDR3 length equals 15 residues. V lost 5 bases, J lost 8 bases, and 10 bases stayed unmatched. Germline values: CDR1 SEHNR, CDR2 FQNEAQ (reference sequence). The CDR3 nucleotides are TGTGCCAGCAGCCAGGGGGCTGCAGGGGGGGAAAAACTGTTTTTT. Translated, it gives CASSQGAAGGEKLFF. Full variable domain (outside the CDR3, taken from reference TRBV7-9 and TRBJ1-4): DTGVSQNPRHKITKRGQNVTFRCDPISEHNRLYWYRQTLGQGPEFLTYFQNEAQLEKSRLLSDRFSAERPKGSFSTLEIQRTEQGDSAMYLCASSQGAAGGEKLFFGSGTQLSVL.

The gene calls are TRBV11-2 and TRBJ1-5, with TRBD1 matching 8 bases. Germline assignment: CDR1 SGHAT and CDR2 FQNNGV. With V trimmed by 5 bases and J by 1 base, 13 bases remained unmatched. The CDR3 is made up of 18 amino acids. The CDR3 nucleotides are TGTGCCAGCAGCCCGTTGCCCCGACAGGGGTGGAGCAATCAGCCCCAGCATTTT. This encodes CASSPLPRQGWSNQPQHF.

This clone was picked up a small number of times. The chain has TRBV19 and TRBJ1-2, with a weak D call TRBD1 (5 bases). CDR1 is LNHDA, CDR2 SQIVND, per germline (reference sequence). The CDR3 runs 13 residues. Trimming stripped 3 bases from V and 7 bases from J, with 12 bases between. This CDR3 is CASSIAGTSGYTF. CDR3 coding DNA: TGTGCCAGTAGTATCGCGGGGACCTCTGGCTACACCTTC. Complete variable domain (other parts from reference TRBV19 and TRBJ1-2): DGGITQSPKYLFRKEGQNVTLSCEQNLNHDAMYWYRQDPGQGLRLIYYSQIVNDFQKGDIAEGYSVSREKKESFPLTVTSAQKNPTAFYLCASSIAGTSGYTFGSGTRLTVV.

The chain employs TRBV29-1 and TRBJ2-3; 9 bases align to TRBD2. This CDR3 spans 14 amino acids. J gave up 2 bases and V 4 bases, and 4 bases lay outside the gene matches. Germline V lookup: CDR1 SQVTM, CDR2 ANQGSEA. Here the CDR3 DNA reads TGCAGCGTTGGGGGACTAGCCTTCACAGATACGCAGTATTTT. Encoded protein: CSVGGLAFTDTQYF.

The chain is built from TRBV27 and TRBJ2-7; no firm D call. With 5 bases removed from V and 0 bases from J, the gap between germline ends came to 11 bases. This CDR3 comprises 14 residues. Germline CDR1 and CDR2: MNHEY and SMNVEV (reference sequence). CDR3 loop: CASSPRTASYEQYF. The CDR3 DNA follows: TGTGCCAGCAGTCCCCGGACGGCCTCCTACGAGCAGTACTTC.

CDR3 protein: CASTPLRGQLNTEAFF. In DNA form, the CDR3 reads TGTGCCAGCACCCCCCTACGAGGGCAGCTGAACACTGAAGCTTTCTTT. V gene TRBV7-8 combines with J gene TRBJ1-1; D remains unclear. V was shortened by 7 bases and J by 0 bases, with 18 bases between the two germline ends. Germline CDR1 SGHVS, CDR2 FQNEAQ. The CDR3 is made up of 16 amino acids.

The V and J genes are TRBV29-1 and TRBJ1-3; D unresolved. In germline, CDR1 is SQVTM, CDR2 ANQGSEA. The CDR3 loop spans 14 amino acids. V lost 0 bases, J lost 4 bases, and 10 bases lay in between. CDR3 sequence: CSVEEVGRGNTIYF. CDR3 nucleotide sequence: TGCAGCGTTGAAGAGGTGGGAAGAGGAAACACCATATATTTT. Supplemented by reference TRBV29-1 and TRBJ1-3, the full variable domain reads SAVISQKPSRDICQRGTSLTIQCQVDSQVTMMFWYRQQPGQSLTLIATANQGSEATYESGFVIDKFPISRPNLTFSTLTVSNMSPEDSSIYLCSVEEVGRGNTIYFGEGSWLTVV.

The rearrangement joins TRBV18 to TRBJ1-4; D not resolved. CDR3 length: 16 amino acids. Germline assignment: CDR1 KGHSH and CDR2 LQKENI. Trimming cost V 2 bases and J 5 bases, with 15 bases left between them. CDR3 in DNA: TGTGCCAGCTCACCAAGTATCTCAGCAGCCAATGAAAAACTGTTTTTT. Amino acids: CASSPSISAANEKLFF.

This clone was recorded only once. The CDR3, as DNA: TGTGCCAGCAGCATAACTAAGAGCTACACCTTC. Protein product: CASSITKSYTF. The chain employs TRBV2 and TRBJ1-2; D gene unclear. CDR1 is SNHLY, CDR2 FYNNEI, per germline. The V end was cut by 6 bases, the J end by 9 bases, with 11 bases between. The CDR3 is 11 amino acids. Using reference TRBV2 and TRBJ1-2 for the parts outside the CDR3, the full variable domain is EPEVTQTPSHQVTQMGQEVILRCVPISNHLYFYWYRQILGQKVEFLVSFYNNEISEKSEIFDDQFSVERPDGSNFTLKIRSTKLEDSAMYFCASSITKSYTFGSGTRLTVV.

V and J are TRBV5-1 and TRBJ1-6, with D uncertain. This CDR3 has 16 residues. CDR1 is SGHRS and CDR2 is YFSETQ in the germline V gene. Trimming removed 5 bases from V and 14 bases from J, with 26 bases in between. The CDR3 here is CASSPDGASGVGSLHF. CDR3 DNA: TGCGCCAGCAGTCCTGACGGTGCATCTGGGGTTGGATCCCTCCACTTT.

J is TRBJ2-1 and V is TRBV15; D possibly corresponds to TRBD2 (6 bases). CDR1 and CDR2 from the germline V gene are LNHNV and YYDKDF (reference sequence). V was trimmed by 4 bases and J by 6 bases, leaving 13 bases between them. The CDR3 totals 14 residues. Here the CDR3 DNA reads TGTGCCACCAGCACTAGACGGGGGTCCAATGAGCAGTTCTTC. Amino acids: CATSTRRGSNEQFF.